The present entry profiles one TCR beta chain with its context. Its specificity is unknown. Only Caucasian adults living in Nashville, Tennessee made up the donor group. This sample is part of a study of shared clonotypes between healthy human individuals. Overall study: The plates for each donor numbered three CD4 naive, three CD4 memory, two CD8 naive and one CD8 memory.

V was cut by 4 bases and J by 6 bases, with 11 bases left in between. The germline V gene has CDR1 SQVTM and CDR2 ANQGSEA. The CDR3 covers 12 residues. Points from the study as a whole: The study generally estimated greater richness for naive than memory subsets.

A 200 ng quantity of DNA, 25,000 to 30,000 T cell genomes, went into the sorted-subset replicate PCRs. Profiling relied on immunoSEQ multiplex PCR, and the TCRdb table lists in-frame clones only, not all of them. This sample yields roughly 1,500,000 clones, of which approximately 98.5% are seen a single time; about 0.4% belongs to the top ten. The receptor comes from a man under 40 in good health. The gene calls are TRBV29-1 and TRBJ2-3; the D gene is possibly TRBD2 (6 bases). The sample taken for sequencing was naive CD4+ T cells sorted from blood. Subset meaning: CD45RA+ positively selected. DNA of the CDR3: TGCAGCGTTGGACGGGGGAGGGATACGCAGTATTTT. Protein sequence: CSVGRGRDTQYF.